This section outlines one T cell receptor (beta chain) sequence together with its context. The assay was immunoSEQ multiplex PCR, and TCRdb's table has in-frame clones only and misses some. Here the sample spans some 25,000 clones, roughly 80% being singletons. This specimen comes from a study of OX40 agonist ivuxolimab in advanced cancers. At the level of the study: The treatment was a fully human IgG2 OX40 agonist, ivuxolimab.

Any history of autoimmune disease or systemic immunosuppression disqualified patients. Sequenced material: CD4+ or CD8+ T cells sorted from blood, taken in a trial of the OX40 agonist ivuxolimab. The clonotype comes from an adult with an advanced solid tumor such as melanoma, head and neck, liver or kidney cancer.

The CDR3 coding sequence is TGTGCCAGCAGCCTAAAGAGCTCCTATAATTCACCCCTCCACTTT. Its protein product is CASSLKSSYNSPLHF. This chain connects TRBV11-2 to TRBJ1-6; D is undetermined. The CDR3 extends over 15 amino acids. Between the trimmed V and J ends, which lost 5 bases and 0 bases, there was a span of 8 bases. Germline values: CDR1 SGHAT, CDR2 FQNNGV.